The clone carrying this T cell receptor (beta chain) was seen a single time. This sample was included in a study of blood T cell repertoires in COVID-19. Study background: Material from acute and convalescent COVID-19 was sourced from the United States, Italy and Spain.

The trim removed 5 bases at V and 10 bases at J, leaving 6 bases unmatched. From germline, CDR1 is SGHVS and CDR2 FQNEAQ. The CDR3 runs to 14 residues. The repertoire was sequenced with immunoSEQ multiplex PCR; TCRdb's copy has only in-frame clones and lacks some. The sample lists about 49,000 clones, over 80% occurring once. The source is a human donor in a cohort sampled during active COVID-19. The genes are TRBV7-8 and TRBJ1-6; TRBD1 agrees at 9 bases. The sample consisted of peripheral blood. CDR3 region: CASSGTGTGSPLHF. The DNA of the CDR3 is TGTGCCAGCAGCGGGACAGGGACTGGGTCACCCCTCCACTTT. Based on the CDR3 plus reference TRBV7-8 and TRBJ1-6, the full variable domain is GAGVSQSPRYKVAKRGQDVALRCDPISGHVSLFWYQQALGQGPEFLTYFQNEAQLDKSGLPSDRFFAERPEGSVSTLKIQRTQQEDSAVYLCASSGTGTGSPLHFGNGTRLTVT.